These 30 T cell receptor beta chains were all obtained from the same sample, sequenced in a study of shared clonotypes between healthy human individuals. Using immunoSEQ multiplex PCR, the repertoire was profiled, and TCRdb retains in-frame clones only, with some absent. Among under 850,000 clones, 72% were seen once, and the ten largest hold over 1.5%. The sequenced sample consisted of memory CD4+ T cells sorted from blood. The subset was: CD45RA-negative fraction. These receptors were taken from a woman aged 30 to 39 in good health.

The rearrangement links TRBV28 to TRBJ2-3; D may be TRBD1 (5 bases). Germline loops: CDR1 MDHEN, CDR2 SYDVKM. This CDR3 has 16 amino acids. The ends were cut back, 5 bases at V and 0 bases at J, with 15 bases in the middle. This CDR3 is CASSILQGASTDTQYF. The CDR3 DNA sequence: TGTGCCAGCAGTATACTCCAGGGCGCGAGCACAGATACGCAGTATTTT.

This clone has a single count. A read error is likely, as this CDR3 ends without the conserved phenylalanine or tryptophan. No DNA is shown, since the ends of the CDR3 on it are uncertain; the CDR3 is the one TCRdb lists. V is TRBV20-1 and J is TRBJ2-7. Both ends counted, the CDR3 spans 11 residues. Germline V gene lookup returns CDR1 DFQATT and CDR2 SNEGSKA (reference sequence). CDR3 in amino acids: CSASREDRIDL.

This clone was counted a few times. This chain uses TRBV6-1 with TRBJ2-6; unclear D gene. CDR1 MNHNS and CDR2 SASEGT come from the germline V gene. This CDR3 spans 15 amino acids. Trimming stripped 11 bases from V and 0 bases from J, with 14 bases between. The CDR3 nucleotides are TGTGCCGGGGATGTGGGCGCCTCTGGGGCCAACGTCCTGACTTTC. This translates into CAGDVGASGANVLTF.

The chain joins TRBV6-1 to TRBJ1-5; D unclear. This CDR3 comprises 15 residues. The V end was cut by 4 bases, the J end by 2 bases, with 12 bases between. Germline loops: CDR1 MNHNS, CDR2 SASEGT. CDR3 nucleotides: TGTGCCAGCAGTGTCGTGGGGAGAGGCAATCAGCCCCAGCATTTT. This sequence encodes CASSVVGRGNQPQHF.

The CDR3 bases are TGCGCCAGCAGCTTGGACGGTTACACCTACAATGAGCAGTTCTTC. This codes for CASSLDGYTYNEQFF. The chain uses TRBV5-1 and TRBJ2-1; D not resolved. V lost 0 bases and J lost 2, with 9 bases in between. The CDR3 runs to 15 residues. The germline V gene encodes CDR1 SGHRS and CDR2 YFSETQ.

On this clone itself: Other nucleotide sequences from this sample produce the same CDR3. J is TRBJ2-5 and V is TRBV19; TRBD2 agrees at 11 bases. CDR3 size: 15 residues. The germline V gene has CDR1 LNHDA and CDR2 SQIVND (reference sequence). V lost 5 bases, J lost 2 bases, and 4 bases stayed unmatched. The CDR3 DNA sequence: TGTGCCAGTAGTCCACTAGCGGGAGCGCAAGAGACCCAGTACTTC. Its protein product is CASSPLAGAQETQYF. The variable domain in full, completed from reference TRBV19 and TRBJ2-5, reads DGGITQSPKYLFRKEGQNVTLSCEQNLNHDAMYWYRQDPGQGLRLIYYSQIVNDFQKGDIAEGYSVSREKKESFPLTVTSAQKNPTAFYLCASSPLAGAQETQYFGPGTRLLVL.

This chain uses TRBV5-1 with TRBJ1-3; TRBD1 aligns across 9 bases. The germline V gene encodes CDR1 SGHRS and CDR2 YFSETQ. Unmatched junction bases numbered 10, after V lost 4 bases and J lost 2 bases. CDR3 length equals 17 residues. The CDR3 is CASSLQPGQGAGNTIYF. The DNA of the CDR3 is TGCGCCAGCAGCCTACAACCGGGACAGGGCGCTGGAAACACCATATATTTT.

The V gene is TRBV27, the J gene TRBJ2-7, with 10 nucleotides matching TRBD2. J lost 3 bases, V lost 4 bases, and 9 bases had no gene match. Germline-derived CDR1 and CDR2 are MNHEY and SMNVEV (reference sequence). The CDR3 is made up of 16 amino acids. In DNA form, the CDR3 reads TGTGCCAGCAGTTCCGTCTCACTAGCGGGACACTACGAGCAGTACTTC. Residues: CASSSVSLAGHYEQYF.

This chain links TRBV10-2 with TRBJ2-7; possibly TRBD2 for D (5 bases). Germline V gene lookup returns CDR1 WSHSY and CDR2 SAAADI. The V and J ends lost 8 bases and 3 bases respectively, with 17 bases between them. The length of the CDR3 is 14 residues. The CDR3 nucleotides are TGCGCCAGCTTCCGGAATCGAGGGAGCTACGAGCAGTACTTC. It translates to CASFRNRGSYEQYF.

Concerning this clone itself: The sample contains more than one DNA sequence encoding this CDR3. This chain uses TRBV10-1 with TRBJ1-1, with D possibly being TRBD1 (6 bases). The V gene's germline CDR1 is WNHNN and CDR2 SYGVQD (reference sequence). The V and J ends lost 6 bases and 3 bases respectively, with 11 bases between them. This CDR3 has 13 residues. This chain's CDR3 is CASSRNRDTEAFF. The CDR3 DNA is TGCGCCAGCAGCCGTAACAGGGACACTGAAGCTTTCTTT.

The chain links TRBV10-3 to TRBJ1-2, with 8 bases fitting TRBD1. The CDR3 is 13 amino acids. The V gene's germline CDR1 is ENHRY and CDR2 SYGVKD. Trimming at V came to 6 bases and at J to 8 bases, leaving 8 bases not matched to a gene. The CDR3 bases are TGTGCCATCAGGCGAGGACAGGGTGGGGGCTACACCTTC. Translating it yields CAIRRGQGGGYTF.

The chain uses TRBV5-6 and TRBJ2-1; D gene ambiguous. CDR1 is SGHDT, CDR2 YYEEEE, per germline. Trimming pared 0 bases from V and 8 bases from J, leaving 15 bases between. The CDR3 is 15 amino acids. CDR3 sequence: CASSLGASRLDEQFF. In nucleotides, the CDR3 is TGTGCCAGCAGCTTGGGGGCATCACGGCTGGATGAGCAGTTCTTC.

This clone was counted a single time. The chain links TRBV19 to TRBJ1-3; D gene uncertain. Germline-derived CDR1 and CDR2 are LNHDA and SQIVND (reference sequence). The V end lost 7 bases, the J end lost 0 bases, and 10 bases lay between the germline ends. The CDR3 consists of 14 residues. Here the CDR3 reads CASTTASSGNTIYF. DNA for the CDR3: TGTGCCAGTACCACAGCGAGCTCTGGAAACACCATATATTTT.

In its sample, this clone was seen once. This chain joins TRBV7-2 and TRBJ2-3, with D hard to call. Looked up from germline, CDR1 is SGHTA and CDR2 is FQGNSA. CDR3 length: 13 amino acids. V was shortened by 5 bases and J by 2 bases, with 8 bases between the two germline ends. The CDR3 DNA reads TGTGCCAGCAGCCCATACAACACAGATACGCAGTATTTT. It codes for CASSPYNTDTQYF.

Only a few counts were recorded for this clone. The J gene is TRBJ1-3, the V gene TRBV28; D not resolved. V was trimmed by 3 bases and J by 7 bases, leaving 10 bases between them. Germline CDR1 is MDHEN and CDR2 is SYDVKM. The CDR3 sequence is 13 residues long. The chain's CDR3 is CASSLGGGNTIYF. CDR3 DNA sequence: TGTGCCAGCAGTTTGGGCGGAGGGAACACCATATATTTT.

The gene calls are TRBV11-1 and TRBJ1-2; 7 nucleotides match TRBD1. The germline V gene has CDR1 SGHAT and CDR2 FQDESV (reference sequence). This CDR3 has 13 amino acids. The J segment lost 6 bases and the V segment lost 4 bases, leaving 5 bases of the junction unmatched. The CDR3 is CASSYRQGDGYTF. The DNA for the CDR3 is TGTGCCAGCAGCTACCGACAGGGCGATGGCTACACCTTC.

The CDR3 nucleotides read TGTGCCAGCAGTCTAAGTCAGGGGAACTCTGGAAACACCATATATTTT. Residues: CASSLSQGNSGNTIYF. The chain uses TRBV4-2 and TRBJ1-3, with D tentatively TRBD1 (6 bases). Germline lookup yields CDR1 LGHNA and CDR2 YNFKEQ. The CDR3 has 16 amino acids. Deletions cut 6 bases from V and 0 bases from J, with 15 bases between.

There are a few counts of this clone. V usage is TRBV15 and J usage is TRBJ2-7; D ambiguous. The CDR3 extends over 11 amino acids. The V gene's germline CDR1 is LNHNV and CDR2 YYDKDF (reference sequence). V lost 3 bases and J lost 7, with 7 bases in between. The CDR3 reads CATSRGPEQYF. The CDR3 nucleotides read TGTGCCACCAGCAGGGGCCCAGAGCAGTACTTC.

Only one count was recorded for this clone. The chain employs TRBV5-8 and TRBJ1-2; possibly TRBD1 for D (5 bases). This CDR3 contains 15 residues. Germline V gives CDR1 SGHTS, CDR2 YDEGEE. The V and J ends lost 4 bases and 2 bases respectively, with 15 bases between them. Here the CDR3 reads CASSGGVGGNYGYTF. CDR3 coding DNA: TGTGCCAGCAGCGGGGGGGTAGGAGGGAACTATGGCTACACCTTC.

This clone was seen a few times. The chain recombines TRBV6-1 with TRBJ1-4; 8 bases line up with TRBD1. V was clipped by 4 bases and J by 2 bases; unmatched bases: 9. This CDR3 is built from 17 residues. The V gene's germline CDR1 is MNHNS and CDR2 SASEGT. The CDR3 reads CASSARGPPGTNEKLFF. CDR3 coding DNA: TGTGCCAGCAGTGCCAGGGGGCCACCGGGGACTAATGAAAAACTGTTTTTT.

V and J are TRBV27 and TRBJ2-2; tentatively, D is TRBD2 (6 bases). The germline gives CDR1 MNHEY, CDR2 SMNVEV (reference sequence). The CDR3 length is 16 residues. Trimming left V 3 bases short and J 3 bases short, with 14 bases between. The CDR3 DNA reads TGTGCCAGCAGTTTCCCCCGGGGGAGAGACACCGGGGAGCTGTTTTTT. Protein sequence: CASSFPRGRDTGELFF.

The chain links TRBV7-8 to TRBJ1-1; D remains ambiguous. The CDR3 runs 13 residues. CDR1 SGHVS and CDR2 FQNEAQ come from the germline V gene. V gave up 2 bases and J gave up 1 base, with 5 bases separating them. CDR3 protein: CASSLTPNTEAFF. DNA for the CDR3: TGTGCCAGCAGCTTAACCCCGAACACTGAAGCTTTCTTT. Full variable domain (outside the CDR3, taken from reference TRBV7-8 and TRBJ1-1): GAGVSQSPRYKVAKRGQDVALRCDPISGHVSLFWYQQALGQGPEFLTYFQNEAQLDKSGLPSDRFFAERPEGSVSTLKIQRTQQEDSAVYLCASSLTPNTEAFFGQGTRLTVV.

CDR3 DNA: TGTGCCAGTAGCGGGACAGGGGGAGGGGGCAATCAGCCCCAGCATTTT. Amino acid sequence: CASSGTGGGGNQPQHF. The chain carries TRBV19 and TRBJ1-5, with 11 positions matching TRBD1. The CDR3 loop spans 16 amino acids. Per germline, CDR1 LNHDA and CDR2 SQIVND (reference sequence). Germline trimming cut 6 bases from V and 2 bases from J; bases unmatched to any gene: 6.

This clone has a handful of counts. The rearrangement uses TRBV7-9 and TRBJ2-1; possible D gene TRBD2, 6 bases. Germline-derived CDR1 and CDR2 are SEHNR and FQNEAQ (reference sequence). With 3 bases removed from V and 5 bases from J, the gap between germline ends came to 14 bases. This CDR3 comprises 15 residues. The CDR3 DNA sequence: TGTGCCAGCAGCTTCGCGGGACGCGCTAACAATGAGCAGTTCTTC. Encoded protein: CASSFAGRANNEQFF.

CDR3 in amino acids: CASSLTGHLNYGYTF. CDR3 in DNA: TGTGCCAGCAGCTTAACCGGACACCTTAACTATGGCTACACCTTC. This sequence joins TRBV7-3 and TRBJ1-2, with TRBD1 as a possible D gene (5 bases). V lost 0 bases and J 1 base, leaving 9 bases between the germline ends. Germline CDR1 SGHTA, CDR2 FQGTGA. CDR3 length: 15 residues.

This chain connects TRBV2 to TRBJ2-4; TRBD1 or TRBD2 may be the D gene (5 bases each). The CDR3 covers 18 residues. CDR1 and CDR2 from the germline V gene are SNHLY and FYNNEI. The V end was cut by 3 bases, the J end by 0 bases, with 18 bases between. DNA for the CDR3: TGTGCCAGCAGTGACAGGGCCGCGAGCGGTTTAGCCAAAAACATTCAGTACTTC. Protein: CASSDRAASGLAKNIQYF.

The V call is TRBV9, the J call TRBJ1-1, with TRBD1 as a possible D gene (6 bases). Deletions cut 4 bases from V and 8 bases from J, with 24 bases between. The CDR3 has 16 residues. Germline CDR1 SGDLS, CDR2 YYNGEE. Here the CDR3 DNA reads TGTGCCAGCAGCCCCGCTCTTGTGGGACACCAAGGAGAAGCTTTCTTT. Residues: CASSPALVGHQGEAFF.

This clone was seen only once. V is TRBV10-3 and J is TRBJ2-1; 11 nucleotides match TRBD2. Looked up from germline, CDR1 is ENHRY and CDR2 is SYGVKD. The CDR3 is made up of 19 amino acids. The ends lost 6 bases at V and 0 bases at J; junction bases unmatched: 13. The CDR3 region has the DNA TGTGCCATCAGCCTGCCACTAGCGGGAGCCCTCAACTCCTACAATGAGCAGTTCTTC. Its translation is CAISLPLAGALNSYNEQFF.

This clone was detected a few times. The chain uses TRBV7-8 and TRBJ1-1; D might be TRBD1 (5 bases). The CDR3 length is 15 residues. CDR1 and CDR2 from the germline V gene are SGHVS and FQNEAQ. Trimming shortened V by 3 bases and J by 0 bases, and 11 bases separated the two germline ends. CDR3 sequence reads: CASSFAGGVNTEAFF. CDR3 DNA sequence: TGTGCCAGCAGCTTCGCCGGGGGAGTGAACACTGAAGCTTTCTTT.

V usage is TRBV7-8 and J usage is TRBJ2-2; no definite D call. Between the trimmed V and J ends, which lost 0 bases and 6 bases, there was a span of 5 bases. Germline V lookup: CDR1 SGHVS, CDR2 FQNEAQ. The CDR3 loop spans 13 amino acids. CDR3 nucleotide sequence: TGTGCCAGCAGCTTAGCCTGGTCCGGGGAGCTGTTTTTT. This gives the protein CASSLAWSGELFF.